This T cell receptor beta chain was sequenced for a study of PD-1 blockade in mismatch repair-deficient tumors. The length of the CDR3 is 11 residues. CDR1 is MNHEY and CDR2 is SVGAGI in the germline V gene. V shed 6 bases and J shed 3 bases, with 5 bases lying between them. Clones were sequenced by immunoSEQ multiplex PCR, and TCRdb holds only the in-frame ones, with some missing. In the table there are approximately 100,000 clones, over 75% of which are singletons. Specimen: peripheral blood, collected approximately 35 weeks after starting pembrolizumab. J is TRBJ1-1 and V is TRBV6-5; unclear D gene. The receptor's source is an adult with mismatch repair-deficient cancer. The CDR3 is CASRRDTEAFF. The CDR3, as DNA: TGTGCCAGCAGGCGTGACACTGAAGCTTTCTTT.